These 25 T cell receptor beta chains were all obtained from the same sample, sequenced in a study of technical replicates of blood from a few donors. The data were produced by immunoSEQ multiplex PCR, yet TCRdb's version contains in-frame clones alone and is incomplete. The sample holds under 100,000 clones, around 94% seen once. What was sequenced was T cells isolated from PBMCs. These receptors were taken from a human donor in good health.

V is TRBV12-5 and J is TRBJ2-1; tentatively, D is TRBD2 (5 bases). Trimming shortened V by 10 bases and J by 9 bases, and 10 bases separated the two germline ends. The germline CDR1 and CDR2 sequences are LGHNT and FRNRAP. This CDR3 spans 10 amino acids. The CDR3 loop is CAKRVPEQFF. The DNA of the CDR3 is TGTGCTAAGAGGGTACCTGAGCAGTTCTTC.

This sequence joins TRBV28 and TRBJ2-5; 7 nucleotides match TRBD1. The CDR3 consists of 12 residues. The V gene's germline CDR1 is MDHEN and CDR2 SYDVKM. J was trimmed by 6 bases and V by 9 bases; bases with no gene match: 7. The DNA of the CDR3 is TGTGCCAGACCGTCACAGGGGAAGACCCAGTACTTC. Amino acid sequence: CARPSQGKTQYF.

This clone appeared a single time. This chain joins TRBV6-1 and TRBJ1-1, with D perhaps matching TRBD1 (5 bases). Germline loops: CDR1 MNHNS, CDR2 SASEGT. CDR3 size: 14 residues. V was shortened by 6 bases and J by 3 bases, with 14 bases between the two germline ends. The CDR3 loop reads CASSHDRSDTEAFF. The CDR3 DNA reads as TGTGCCAGCAGCCATGACAGATCCGACACTGAAGCTTTCTTT.

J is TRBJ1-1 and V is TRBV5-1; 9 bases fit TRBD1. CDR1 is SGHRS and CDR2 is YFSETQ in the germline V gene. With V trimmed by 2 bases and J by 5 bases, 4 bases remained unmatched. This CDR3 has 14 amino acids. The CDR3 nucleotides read TGCGCCAGCAGCTTCGGGACAGGGAGAACTGAAGCTTTCTTT. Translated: CASSFGTGRTEAFF.

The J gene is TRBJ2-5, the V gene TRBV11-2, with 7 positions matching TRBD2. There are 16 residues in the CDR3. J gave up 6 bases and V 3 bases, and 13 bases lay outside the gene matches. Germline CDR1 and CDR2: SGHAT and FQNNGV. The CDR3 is CASSFGGLAPRKTQYF. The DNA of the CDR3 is TGTGCCAGCAGCTTCGGGGGGTTGGCCCCTAGGAAGACCCAGTACTTC.

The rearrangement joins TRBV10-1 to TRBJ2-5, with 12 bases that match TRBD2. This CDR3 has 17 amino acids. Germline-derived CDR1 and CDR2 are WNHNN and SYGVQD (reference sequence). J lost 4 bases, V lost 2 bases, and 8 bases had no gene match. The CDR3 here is CASSERTSGNIRETQYF. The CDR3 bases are TGCGCCAGCAGTGAGCGGACTAGCGGGAATATCCGAGAGACCCAGTACTTC.

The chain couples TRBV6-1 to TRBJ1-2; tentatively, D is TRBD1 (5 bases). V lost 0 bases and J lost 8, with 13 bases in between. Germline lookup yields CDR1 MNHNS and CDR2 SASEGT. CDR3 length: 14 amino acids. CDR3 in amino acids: CASSEASQGGGYTF. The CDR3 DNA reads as TGTGCCAGCAGTGAAGCATCGCAGGGTGGAGGCTACACCTTC.

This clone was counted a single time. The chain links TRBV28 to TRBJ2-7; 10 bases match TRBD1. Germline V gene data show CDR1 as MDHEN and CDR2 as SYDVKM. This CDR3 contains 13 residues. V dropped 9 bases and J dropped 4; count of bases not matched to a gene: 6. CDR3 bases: TGTGCCAGTTGGACAGGGGGTTTATACGAGCAGTACTTC. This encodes CASWTGGLYEQYF.

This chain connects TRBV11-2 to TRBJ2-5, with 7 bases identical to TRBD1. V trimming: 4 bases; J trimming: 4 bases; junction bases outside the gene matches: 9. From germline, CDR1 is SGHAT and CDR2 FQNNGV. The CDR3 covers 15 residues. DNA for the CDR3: TGTGCCAGCAGCTCCCCGACAGGGAGTGGAGAGACCCAGTACTTC. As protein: CASSSPTGSGETQYF.

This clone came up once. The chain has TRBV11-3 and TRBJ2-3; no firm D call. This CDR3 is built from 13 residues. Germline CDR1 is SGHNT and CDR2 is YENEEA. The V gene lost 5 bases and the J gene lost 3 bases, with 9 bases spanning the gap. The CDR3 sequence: CASSGYGTDTQYF. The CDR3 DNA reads TGTGCCAGCAGCGGGTACGGGACAGATACGCAGTATTTT.

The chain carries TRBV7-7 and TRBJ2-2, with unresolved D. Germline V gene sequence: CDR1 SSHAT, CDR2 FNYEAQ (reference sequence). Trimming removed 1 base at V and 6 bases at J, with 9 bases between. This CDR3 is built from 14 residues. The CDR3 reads CASSLGLPSGELFF. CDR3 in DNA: TGTGCCAGCAGCTTAGGTCTCCCTTCCGGGGAGCTGTTTTTT.

CDR3 sequence (DNA): TGTGCCAGCAGTGAATTAACTAGTGTCTCTGAGCAGTTCTTC. It codes for CASSELTSVSEQFF. The chain combines TRBV25-1 with TRBJ2-1; weak D call: TRBD2 (5 bases). Deletions cut 1 base from V and 9 bases from J, with 13 bases between. CDR1 MGHDK and CDR2 SYGVNS come from the germline V gene. This CDR3 has 14 residues.

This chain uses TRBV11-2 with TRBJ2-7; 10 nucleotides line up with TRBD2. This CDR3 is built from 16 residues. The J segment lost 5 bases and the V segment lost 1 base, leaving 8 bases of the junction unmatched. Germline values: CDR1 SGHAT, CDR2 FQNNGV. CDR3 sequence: CASSLVILAGVDEQYF. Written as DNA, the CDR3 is TGTGCCAGCAGCTTAGTTATCCTAGCGGGGGTCGACGAGCAGTACTTC.

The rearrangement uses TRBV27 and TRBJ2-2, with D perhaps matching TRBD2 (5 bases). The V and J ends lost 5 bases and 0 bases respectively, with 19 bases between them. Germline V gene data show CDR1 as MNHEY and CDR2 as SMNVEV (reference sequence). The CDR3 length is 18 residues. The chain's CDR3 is CASSPIQAVLANTGELFF. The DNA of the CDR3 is TGTGCCAGCAGTCCTATCCAGGCAGTACTAGCGAACACCGGGGAGCTGTTTTTT.

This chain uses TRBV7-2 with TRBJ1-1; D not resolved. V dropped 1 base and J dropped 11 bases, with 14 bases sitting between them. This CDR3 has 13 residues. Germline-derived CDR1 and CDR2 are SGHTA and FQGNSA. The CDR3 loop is CASSLVSLRGAFF. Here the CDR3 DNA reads TGTGCCAGCAGCTTAGTTTCTCTCCGCGGGGCTTTCTTT.

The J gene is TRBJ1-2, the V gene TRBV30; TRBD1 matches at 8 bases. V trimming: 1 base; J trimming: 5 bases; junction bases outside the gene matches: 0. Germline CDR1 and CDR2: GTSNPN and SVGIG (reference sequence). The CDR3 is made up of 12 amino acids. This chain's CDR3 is CAWSGQGYGYTF. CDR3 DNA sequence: TGTGCCTGGAGTGGACAGGGGTATGGCTACACCTTC.

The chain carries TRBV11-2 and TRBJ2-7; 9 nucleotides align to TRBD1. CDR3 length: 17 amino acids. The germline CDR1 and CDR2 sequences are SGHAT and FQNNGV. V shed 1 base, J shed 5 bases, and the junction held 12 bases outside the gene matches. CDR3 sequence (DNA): TGTGCCAGCAGCTTAGCCATACTGGACAGGGGAATAGACGAGCAGTACTTC. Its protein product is CASSLAILDRGIDEQYF.

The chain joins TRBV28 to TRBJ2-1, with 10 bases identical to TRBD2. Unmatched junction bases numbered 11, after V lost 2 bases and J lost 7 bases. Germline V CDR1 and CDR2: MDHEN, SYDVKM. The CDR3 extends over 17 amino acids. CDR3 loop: CASSLIPYSGGRNEQFF. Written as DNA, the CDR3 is TGTGCCAGCAGTTTAATCCCCTATAGCGGGGGGCGAAATGAGCAGTTCTTC. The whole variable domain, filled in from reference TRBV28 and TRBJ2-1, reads DVKVTQSSRYLVKRTGEKVFLECVQDMDHENMFWYRQDPGLGLRLIYFSYDVKMKEKGDIPEGYSVSREKKERFSLILESASTNQTSMYLCASSLIPYSGGRNEQFFGPGTRLTVL.

The CDR3 loop is CASSAGQGIQNQPQHF. CDR3 sequence (DNA): TGTGCCAGTAGTGCCGGACAGGGTATACAGAATCAGCCCCAGCATTTT. The chain recombines TRBV19 with TRBJ1-5; 8 bases are a match to TRBD1. The germline V gene encodes CDR1 LNHDA and CDR2 SQIVND (reference sequence). CDR3 length: 16 amino acids. V lost 5 bases, J lost 4 bases, and 10 bases stayed unmatched.

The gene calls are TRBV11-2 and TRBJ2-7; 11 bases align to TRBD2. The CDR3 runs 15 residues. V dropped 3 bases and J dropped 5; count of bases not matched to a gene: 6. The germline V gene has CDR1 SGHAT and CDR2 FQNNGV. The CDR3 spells CASSLRLAGRDEQYF. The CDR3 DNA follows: TGTGCCAGCAGCTTGCGACTAGCGGGAAGAGACGAGCAGTACTTC. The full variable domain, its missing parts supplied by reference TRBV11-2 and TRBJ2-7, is EAGVAQSPRYKIIEKRQSVAFWCNPISGHATLYWYQQILGQGPKLLIQFQNNGVVDDSQLPKDRFSAERLKGVDSTLKIQPAKLEDSAVYLCASSLRLAGRDEQYFGPGTRLTVT.

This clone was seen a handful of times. CDR3 in DNA: TGTGCCACTACGTCCCTGGGGGGGGGAGGGACTGAAGCTTTCTTT. Translating it yields CATTSLGGGGTEAFF. This chain joins TRBV6-1 and TRBJ1-1, with a possible D match to TRBD1 (5 bases). The CDR3 consists of 15 residues. V shed 10 bases and J shed 5 bases, with 23 bases lying between them. CDR1 is MNHNS, CDR2 SASEGT, per germline.

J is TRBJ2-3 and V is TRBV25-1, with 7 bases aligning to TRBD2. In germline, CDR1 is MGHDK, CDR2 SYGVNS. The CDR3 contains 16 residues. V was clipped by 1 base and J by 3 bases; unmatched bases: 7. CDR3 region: CASSESRAGRTDTQYF. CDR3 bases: TGTGCCAGCAGTGAATCTCGAGCGGGGAGGACAGATACGCAGTATTTT. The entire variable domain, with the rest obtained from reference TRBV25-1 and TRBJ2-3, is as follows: EADIYQTPRYLVIGTGKKITLECSQTMGHDKMYWYQQDPGMELHLIHYSYGVNSTEKGDLSSESTVSRIRTEHFPLTLESARPSHTSQYLCASSESRAGRTDTQYFGPGTRLTVL.

For the CDR3, the DNA is TGTGCCAGCAGCCCCACCCGGACAGGGGGCAGCAATCAGCCCCAGCATTTT. Translation: CASSPTRTGGSNQPQHF. The rearrangement joins TRBV11-2 to TRBJ1-5, with 11 bases that match TRBD1. The CDR3 contains 17 residues. Looked up from germline, CDR1 is SGHAT and CDR2 is FQNNGV. After removal of 5 bases from V and 1 base from J, the junction contained 7 bases not matched to a gene. The entire variable domain, with the rest obtained from reference TRBV11-2 and TRBJ1-5, is as follows: EAGVAQSPRYKIIEKRQSVAFWCNPISGHATLYWYQQILGQGPKLLIQFQNNGVVDDSQLPKDRFSAERLKGVDSTLKIQPAKLEDSAVYLCASSPTRTGGSNQPQHFGDGTRLSIL.

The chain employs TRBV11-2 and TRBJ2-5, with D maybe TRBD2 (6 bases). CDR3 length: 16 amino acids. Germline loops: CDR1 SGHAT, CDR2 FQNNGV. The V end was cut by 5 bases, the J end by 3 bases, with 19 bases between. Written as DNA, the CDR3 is TGTGCCAGCAGCCACATTCCCGGGACTGCGAAAGAGACCCAGTACTTC. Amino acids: CASSHIPGTAKETQYF.

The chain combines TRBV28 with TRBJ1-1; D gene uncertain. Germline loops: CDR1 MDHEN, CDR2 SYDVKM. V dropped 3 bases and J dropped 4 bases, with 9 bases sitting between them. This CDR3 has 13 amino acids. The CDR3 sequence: CASSFGWSTEAFF. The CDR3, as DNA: TGTGCCAGCAGTTTTGGTTGGAGCACTGAAGCTTTCTTT.